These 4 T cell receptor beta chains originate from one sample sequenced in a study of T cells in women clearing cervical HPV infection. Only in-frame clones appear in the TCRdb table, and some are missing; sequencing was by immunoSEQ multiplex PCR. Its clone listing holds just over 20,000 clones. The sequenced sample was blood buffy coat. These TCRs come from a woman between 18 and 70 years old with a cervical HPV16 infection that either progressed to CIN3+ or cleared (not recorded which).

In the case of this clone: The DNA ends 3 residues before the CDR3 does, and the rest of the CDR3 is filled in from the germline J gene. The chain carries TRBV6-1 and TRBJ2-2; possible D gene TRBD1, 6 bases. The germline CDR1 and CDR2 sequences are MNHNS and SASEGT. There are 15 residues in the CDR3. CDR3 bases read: TGTGCCAGCAGTGCAACGGGACAACCAAATTCACCG. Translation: CASSATGQPNSP. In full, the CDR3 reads CASSATGQPNSPLFF.

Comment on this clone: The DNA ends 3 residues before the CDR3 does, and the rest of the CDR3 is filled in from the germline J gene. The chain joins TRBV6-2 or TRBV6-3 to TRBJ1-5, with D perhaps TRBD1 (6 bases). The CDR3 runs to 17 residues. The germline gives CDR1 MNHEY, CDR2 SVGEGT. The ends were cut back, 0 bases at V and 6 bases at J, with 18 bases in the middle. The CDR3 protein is CASSYSLYEGEGQPQHF. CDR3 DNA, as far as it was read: TGTGCCAGCAGTTACTCCCTATATGAGGGGGAAGGTCAGCCC.

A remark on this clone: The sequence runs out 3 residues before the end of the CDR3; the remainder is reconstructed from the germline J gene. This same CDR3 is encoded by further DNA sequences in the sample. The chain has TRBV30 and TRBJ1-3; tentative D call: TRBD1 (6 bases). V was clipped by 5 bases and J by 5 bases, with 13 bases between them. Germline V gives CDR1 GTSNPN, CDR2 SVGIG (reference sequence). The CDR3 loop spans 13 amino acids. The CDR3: CAWGDRYRNTIYF. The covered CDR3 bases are TGTGCCTGGGGAGACAGGTACCGAAACACC.

The CDR3 loop is CASSPAGQNSPLHF. The CDR3 DNA, read in part, is TGTGCCAGCAGCCCTGCGGGGCAAAATTCACCC. V usage is TRBV4-2 and J usage is TRBJ1-6; tentative D call: TRBD1 (5 bases). The missing CDR3 end, 3 residues past where the read stops, is filled in from the germline J gene. This CDR3 comprises 14 residues. Germline V gene lookup returns CDR1 LGHNA and CDR2 YNFKEQ. Trimming took off 4 bases at V and 7 bases at J, with 11 bases between the two ends.